The 21 T cell receptor beta chains reported below all come from one sample, sequenced in a study of control samples from healthy donors and cancer patients. Using immunoSEQ multiplex PCR, the repertoire was profiled, and TCRdb retains in-frame clones only, with some absent. Among tens of thousands of clones listed, roughly 92% were seen once. The specimen was blood. The receptors were sampled from a man aged 25-45 years in good health.

The CDR3 DNA reads as TGTGCCAGCAGGATCACCGGGGAGCTGTTTTTT. This gives the protein CASRITGELFF. The chain has TRBV28 and TRBJ2-2, with D uncertain. Trimming removed 6 bases from V and 4 bases from J, with 3 bases in between. This CDR3 has 11 residues. Germline loops: CDR1 MDHEN, CDR2 SYDVKM.

In its sample, this clone was seen once. The V and J genes are TRBV28 and TRBJ1-6, with D tentatively TRBD1 (5 bases). In germline, CDR1 is MDHEN, CDR2 SYDVKM. The CDR3 is made up of 17 amino acids. Deletions cut 8 bases from V and 6 bases from J, with 23 bases between. CDR3: CASPPFGARQINSPLHF. The CDR3 DNA reads TGTGCCAGCCCTCCCTTCGGGGCGAGACAGATTAATTCACCCCTCCACTTT.

V gene TRBV19 combines with J gene TRBJ1-2; perhaps TRBD1 as D (5 bases). There are 11 residues in the CDR3. V shed 6 bases and J shed 11 bases, with 13 bases lying between them. The germline CDR1 and CDR2 sequences are LNHDA and SQIVND (reference sequence). CDR3 DNA sequence: TGTGCCAGTAGATTGGACGGGGGGTACACCTTC. Its translation: CASRLDGGYTF.

This sequence joins TRBV15 and TRBJ1-5; D remains unclear. The CDR3 runs 14 residues. V lost 3 bases to trimming and J lost 4 bases, with 10 bases between them. The germline gives CDR1 LNHNV, CDR2 YYDKDF (reference sequence). The CDR3, as DNA: TGTGCCACCAGCAGTACTCTGGGAAATCAGCCCCAGCATTTT. Translating it yields CATSSTLGNQPQHF.

CDR3 DNA: TGTGCCAGCAGCTTATTACAGGGGACCTACGAGCAGTACTTC. Its protein is CASSLLQGTYEQYF. V gene TRBV5-6 combines with J gene TRBJ2-7, with 7 bases lining up with TRBD1. The J segment lost 2 bases and the V segment lost 2 bases, leaving 4 bases of the junction unmatched. This CDR3 contains 14 residues. Germline CDR1 reads SGHDT; CDR2 reads YYEEEE. Based on the CDR3 plus reference TRBV5-6 and TRBJ2-7, the full variable domain is DAGVTQSPTHLIKTRGQQVTLRCSPKSGHDTVSWYQQALGQGPQFIFQYYEEEERQRGNFPDRFSGHQFPNYSSELNVNALLLGDSALYLCASSLLQGTYEQYFGPGTRLTVT.

This chain uses TRBV9 with TRBJ1-6, with TRBD1 matching over 10 bases. The germline V gene encodes CDR1 SGDLS and CDR2 YYNGEE. Trimming removed 4 bases from V and 7 bases from J; junction bases left unmatched: 5. The CDR3 is made up of 15 amino acids. Here the CDR3 reads CASSPRTGGNSPLHF. DNA for the CDR3: TGTGCCAGCAGCCCCCGGACAGGGGGAAATTCACCCCTCCACTTT.

The V gene is TRBV3-1 (or the pseudogene TRBV3-2), the J gene TRBJ1-1; D not resolved. Trimming took off 4 bases at V and 0 bases at J, with 12 bases between the two ends. Germline V gene data show CDR1 as LGHDT and CDR2 as YNNKEL (reference sequence). CDR3 length: 15 amino acids. The CDR3 DNA follows: TGTGCCAGCAGCCTAGTTGGGCGAGTGAACACTGAAGCTTTCTTT. It codes for CASSLVGRVNTEAFF.

The chain recombines TRBV27 with TRBJ2-2; D may be TRBD2 (5 bases). The CDR3 contains 17 residues. Germline V gene data show CDR1 as MNHEY and CDR2 as SMNVEV (reference sequence). Trimming shortened V by 6 bases and J by 0 bases, and 17 bases separated the two germline ends. CDR3 sequence (DNA): TGTGCCAGCAGCCCCGCGGGCACTGGCCCGAACACCGGGGAGCTGTTTTTT. Its protein product is CASSPAGTGPNTGELFF.

The chain has TRBV21-1 and TRBJ1-5; the D call in the table, TRBD1, was not verified against the DNA. TRBV21-1 is flagged as a pseudogene. The CDR3 sequence is 15 residues long. CDR3 in amino acids: CASSKTGHSNQPQHF. CDR3 bases: TGTGCCAGCAGCAAGACAGGACATAGCAATCAGCCCCAGCATTTT.

The V call is TRBV29-1, the J call TRBJ1-2; 7 nucleotides align to TRBD1. The CDR3 is 15 amino acids. V lost 5 bases and J lost 1; bases outside the gene matches: 10. Germline loops: CDR1 SQVTM, CDR2 ANQGSEA. This chain's CDR3 is CSVPAGTAVNYGYTF. CDR3 nucleotide sequence: TGCAGCGTTCCCGCCGGGACAGCAGTTAACTATGGCTACACCTTC. The entire variable domain, with the rest obtained from reference TRBV29-1 and TRBJ1-2, is as follows: SAVISQKPSRDICQRGTSLTIQCQVDSQVTMMFWYRQQPGQSLTLIATANQGSEATYESGFVIDKFPISRPNLTFSTLTVSNMSPEDSSIYLCSVPAGTAVNYGYTFGSGTRLTVV.

As for this clone: The junction and the germline gene differ at one end; a read error may be behind it. The chain employs TRBV7-7 and TRBJ2-2; unclear D gene. CDR1 is SSHAT, CDR2 FNYEAQ, per germline (reference sequence). The CDR3 contains 16 residues. For the CDR3, the DNA is TGTGCTAGCAGCTTAGGTCCACGGGCGAACACCGGGGAGCTGTTTTTT. The encoded protein is CASSLGPRANTGELFF. Filled out from reference TRBV7-7 and TRBJ2-2, the complete variable domain reads GAGVSQSPRYKVTKRGQDVTLRCDPISSHATLYWYQQALGQGPEFLTYFNYEAQPDKSGLPSDRFSAERPEGSISTLTIQRTEQRDSAMYRCASSLGPRANTGELFFGEGSRLTVL.

CDR3 in amino acids: CASSQDPGGYNSPLHF. CDR3 bases: TGTGCCAGCAGCCAAGATCCTGGGGGATATAATTCACCCCTCCACTTT. The chain combines TRBV3-1 (or the pseudogene TRBV3-2) with TRBJ1-6, with D possibly being TRBD1 (5 bases). The CDR3 extends over 16 amino acids. V lost 0 bases to trimming and J lost 4 bases, with 10 bases between them. Germline values: CDR1 LGHDT, CDR2 YNNKEL (reference sequence).

The chain joins TRBV28 to TRBJ2-7, with 12 bases fitting TRBD2. This CDR3 comprises 19 residues. The ends lost 2 bases at V and 2 bases at J; junction bases unmatched: 13. CDR1 is MDHEN, CDR2 SYDVKM, per germline. CDR3 residues: CASSLPSGRDPSGTYEQYF. Written as DNA, the CDR3 is TGTGCCAGCAGTTTACCTAGCGGGAGGGATCCGTCCGGGACCTACGAGCAGTACTTC.

The chain carries TRBV19 and TRBJ2-1; 11 bases fit TRBD2. With 6 bases clipped from V and 3 bases from J, the junction kept 10 bases outside the gene matches. In germline, CDR1 is LNHDA, CDR2 SQIVND (reference sequence). This CDR3 spans 17 amino acids. The CDR3 is CASSTPTSGALYNEQFF. The CDR3 nucleotides are TGTGCCAGTAGCACCCCGACTAGCGGGGCCCTCTACAATGAGCAGTTCTTC. Full variable domain (rest looked up from reference TRBV19 and TRBJ2-1): DGGITQSPKYLFRKEGQNVTLSCEQNLNHDAMYWYRQDPGQGLRLIYYSQIVNDFQKGDIAEGYSVSREKKESFPLTVTSAQKNPTAFYLCASSTPTSGALYNEQFFGPGTRLTVL.

In this sample, this clone turned up once. The V and J genes are TRBV5-1 and TRBJ1-1; D possibly corresponds to TRBD1 (6 bases). The germline V gene has CDR1 SGHRS and CDR2 YFSETQ. The CDR3 totals 15 residues. Trimming took off 0 bases at V and 1 base at J, with 10 bases between the two ends. CDR3 sequence reads: CASSLENRANTEAFF. The CDR3 DNA follows: TGCGCCAGCAGCTTGGAGAACAGGGCGAACACTGAAGCTTTCTTT.

The chain couples TRBV27 to TRBJ1-4; D not resolved. Germline lookup yields CDR1 MNHEY and CDR2 SMNVEV (reference sequence). Trimming cost V 4 bases and J 4 bases, with 10 bases left between them. This CDR3 is built from 14 residues. This CDR3 is CASSSELSNEKLFF. The CDR3, as DNA: TGTGCCAGCAGTTCGGAGTTGAGTAATGAAAAACTGTTTTTT.

The chain uses TRBV7-9 and TRBJ2-5; D gene ambiguous. The CDR3 consists of 16 residues. In germline, CDR1 is SEHNR, CDR2 FQNEAQ (reference sequence). Trimming left V 1 base short and J 0 bases short, with 12 bases between. The CDR3 sequence is CASSLVPSRHQETQYF. CDR3 bases: TGTGCCAGCAGCTTAGTGCCCAGTAGGCACCAAGAGACCCAGTACTTC.

About this clone: Mismatch with germline at one junction end may stem from a read error. The chain joins TRBV5-6 to TRBJ2-2; no reliable D call. Germline assignment: CDR1 SGHDT and CDR2 YYEEEE. There are 13 residues in the CDR3. The CDR3 loop reads CASSSLNIGELFF. The DNA for the CDR3 is TGTGCCAGCAGCTCCCTAAACATCGGGGAGCTGTTTTTT. Full variable domain (remainder filled in from reference TRBV5-6 and TRBJ2-2): DAGVTQSPTHLIKTRGQQVTLRCSPKSGHDTVSWYQQALGQGPQFIFQYYEEEERQRGNFPDRFSGHQFPNYSSELNVNALLLGDSALYLCASSSLNIGELFFGEGSRLTVL.

V gene TRBV3-1 (or the pseudogene TRBV3-2) combines with J gene TRBJ2-7; tentatively, D is TRBD2 (5 bases). The ends were cut back, 1 base at V and 5 bases at J, with 15 bases in the middle. The germline gives CDR1 LGHDT, CDR2 YNNKEL (reference sequence). CDR3 length equals 15 residues. CDR3 residues: CASSQGPAPGDEQYF. DNA for the CDR3: TGTGCCAGCAGCCAAGGTCCAGCGCCCGGGGACGAGCAGTACTTC.

The chain joins TRBV18 to TRBJ2-3, with 12 bases that match TRBD2. The CDR3 sequence is 16 residues long. J was trimmed by 4 bases and V by 3 bases; bases with no gene match: 5. Germline CDR1 and CDR2: KGHSH and LQKENI. The CDR3 here is CASSPSTSGGADTQYF. Here the CDR3 DNA reads TGTGCCAGCTCACCCTCGACTAGCGGGGGAGCAGATACGCAGTATTTT.

The rearrangement uses TRBV3-1 (or the pseudogene TRBV3-2) and TRBJ1-3; a weak D match, TRBD1 (5 bases). The CDR3 contains 13 residues. Between the trimmed V and J ends, which lost 0 bases and 10 bases, there was a span of 10 bases. In germline, CDR1 is LGHDT, CDR2 YNNKEL (reference sequence). In DNA, the CDR3 is TGTGCCAGCAGCCAAGATATTCGGGGGACCATATATTTT. It encodes CASSQDIRGTIYF.